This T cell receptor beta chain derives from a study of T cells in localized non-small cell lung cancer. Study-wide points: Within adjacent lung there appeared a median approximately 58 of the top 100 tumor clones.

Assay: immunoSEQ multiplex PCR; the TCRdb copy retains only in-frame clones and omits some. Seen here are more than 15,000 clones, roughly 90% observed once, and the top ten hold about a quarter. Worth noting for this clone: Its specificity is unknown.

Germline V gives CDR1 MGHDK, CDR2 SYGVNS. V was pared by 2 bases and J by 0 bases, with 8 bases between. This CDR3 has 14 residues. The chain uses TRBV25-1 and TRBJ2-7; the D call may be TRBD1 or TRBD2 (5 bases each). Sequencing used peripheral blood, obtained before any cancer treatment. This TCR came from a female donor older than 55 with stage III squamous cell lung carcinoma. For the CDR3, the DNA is TGTGCCAGCAGTGAAATGGGACGCTCCTACGAGCAGTACTTC. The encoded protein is CASSEMGRSYEQYF.